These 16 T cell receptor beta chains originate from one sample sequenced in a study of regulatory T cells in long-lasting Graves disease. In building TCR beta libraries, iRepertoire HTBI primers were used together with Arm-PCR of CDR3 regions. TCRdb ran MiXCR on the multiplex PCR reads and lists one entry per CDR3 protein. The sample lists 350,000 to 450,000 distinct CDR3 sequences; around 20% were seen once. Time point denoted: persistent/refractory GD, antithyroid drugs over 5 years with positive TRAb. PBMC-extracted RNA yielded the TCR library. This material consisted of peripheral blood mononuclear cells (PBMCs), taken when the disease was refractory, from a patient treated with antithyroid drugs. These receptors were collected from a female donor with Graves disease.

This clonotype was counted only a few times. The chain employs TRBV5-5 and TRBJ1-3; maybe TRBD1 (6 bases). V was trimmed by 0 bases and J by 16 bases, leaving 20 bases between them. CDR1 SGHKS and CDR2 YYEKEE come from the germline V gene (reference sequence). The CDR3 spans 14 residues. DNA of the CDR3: TGTGCCAGCAGCTTGGATCAGGGGCGGGACCTGATGTATTTT. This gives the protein CASSLDQGRDLMYF. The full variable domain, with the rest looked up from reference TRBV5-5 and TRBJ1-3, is DAGVTQSPTHLIKTRGQQVTLRCSPISGHKSVSWYQQVLGQGPQFIFQYYEKEERGRGNFPDRFSARQFPNYSSELNVNALLLGDSALYLCASSLDQGRDLMYFGEGSWLTVV.

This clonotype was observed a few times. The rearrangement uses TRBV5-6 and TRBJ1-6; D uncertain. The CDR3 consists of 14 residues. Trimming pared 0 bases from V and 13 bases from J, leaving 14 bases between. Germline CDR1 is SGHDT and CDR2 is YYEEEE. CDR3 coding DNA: TGTGCCAGCAGCTTGGGTCAGTCGGTAACGCCCCTCCACTTT. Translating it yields CASSLGQSVTPLHF.

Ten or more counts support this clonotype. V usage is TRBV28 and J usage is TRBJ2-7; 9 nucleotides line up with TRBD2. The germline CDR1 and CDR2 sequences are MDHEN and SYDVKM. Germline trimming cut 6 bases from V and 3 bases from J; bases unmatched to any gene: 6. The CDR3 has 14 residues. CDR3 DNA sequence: TGTGCCAGCAGCGGTACTAGCGGGTACTACGAGCAGTACTTC. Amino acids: CASSGTSGYYEQYF. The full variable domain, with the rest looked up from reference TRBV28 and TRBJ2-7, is DVKVTQSSRYLVKRTGEKVFLECVQDMDHENMFWYRQDPGLGLRLIYFSYDVKMKEKGDIPEGYSVSREKKERFSLILESASTNQTSMYLCASSGTSGYYEQYFGPGTRLTVT.

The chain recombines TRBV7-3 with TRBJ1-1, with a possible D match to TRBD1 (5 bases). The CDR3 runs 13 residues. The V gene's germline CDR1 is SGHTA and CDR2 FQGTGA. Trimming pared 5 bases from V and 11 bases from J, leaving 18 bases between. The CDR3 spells CASSENPGRTAFF. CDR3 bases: TGTGCCAGCAGCGAAAATCCGGGGCGGACGGCTTTCTTT. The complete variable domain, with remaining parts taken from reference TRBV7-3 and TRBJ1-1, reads GAGVSQTPSNKVTEKGKYVELRCDPISGHTALYWYRQSLGQGPEFLIYFQGTGAADDSGLPNDRFFAVRPEGSVSTLKIQRTERGDSAVYLCASSENPGRTAFFGQGTRLTVV.

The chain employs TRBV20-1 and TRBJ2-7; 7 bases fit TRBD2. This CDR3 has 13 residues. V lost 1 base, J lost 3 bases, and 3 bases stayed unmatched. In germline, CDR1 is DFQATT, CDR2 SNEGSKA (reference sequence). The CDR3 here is CSARAGGHYEQYF. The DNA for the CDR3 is TGCAGTGCTAGAGCGGGGGGTCACTACGAGCAGTACTTC.

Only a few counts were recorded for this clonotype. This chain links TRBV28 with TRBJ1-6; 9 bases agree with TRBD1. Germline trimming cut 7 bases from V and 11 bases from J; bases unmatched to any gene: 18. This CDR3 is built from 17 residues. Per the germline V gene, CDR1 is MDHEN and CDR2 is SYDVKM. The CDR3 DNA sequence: TGTGCCAGCACGTCGGCATGGGGACAGGGCCTCAGGGCACCCCTCCACTTT. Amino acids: CASTSAWGQGLRAPLHF.

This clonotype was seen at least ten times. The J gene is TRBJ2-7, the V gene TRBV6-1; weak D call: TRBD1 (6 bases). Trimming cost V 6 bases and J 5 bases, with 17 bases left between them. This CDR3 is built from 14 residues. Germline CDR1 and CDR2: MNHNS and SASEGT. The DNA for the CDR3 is TGTGCCAGCAGCCCCATCCTACAGGGCCACGAGCAGTACTTC. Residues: CASSPILQGHEQYF.

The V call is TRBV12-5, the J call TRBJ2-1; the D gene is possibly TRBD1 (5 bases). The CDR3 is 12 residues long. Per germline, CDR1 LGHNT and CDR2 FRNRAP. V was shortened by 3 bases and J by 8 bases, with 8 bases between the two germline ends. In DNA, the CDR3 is TGTGCTAGTGGTTTCAGGGCCCATGAGCAGTTCTTC. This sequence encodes CASGFRAHEQFF. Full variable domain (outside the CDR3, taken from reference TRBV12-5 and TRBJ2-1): DARVTQTPRHKVTEMGQEVTMRCQPILGHNTVFWYRQTMMQGLELLAYFRNRAPLDDSGMPKDRFSAEMPDATLATLKIQPSEPRDSAVYFCASGFRAHEQFFGPGTRLTVL.

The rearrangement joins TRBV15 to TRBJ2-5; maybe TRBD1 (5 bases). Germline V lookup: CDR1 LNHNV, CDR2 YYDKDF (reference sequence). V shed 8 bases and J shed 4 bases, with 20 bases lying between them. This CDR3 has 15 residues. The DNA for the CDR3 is TGTGCCACCGAAAAAAGACCAGGGTTCGGAGAGACCCAGTACTTC. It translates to CATEKRPGFGETQYF.

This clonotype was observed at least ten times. Written as DNA, the CDR3 is TGTGCCACCGCGGGGGGGCAGGACACCGGGGAGCTGTTTTTT. This sequence encodes CATAGGQDTGELFF. The V and J genes are TRBV25-1 and TRBJ2-2; the match to TRBD2 covers 9 bases. CDR1 is MGHDK and CDR2 is SYGVNS in the germline V gene. The CDR3 consists of 14 residues. V lost 10 bases and J lost 3; bases outside the gene matches: 6.

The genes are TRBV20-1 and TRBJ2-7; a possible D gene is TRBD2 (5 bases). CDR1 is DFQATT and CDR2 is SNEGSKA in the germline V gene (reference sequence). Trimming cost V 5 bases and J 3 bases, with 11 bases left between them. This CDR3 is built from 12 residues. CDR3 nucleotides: TGCAGTGCTCGGACTCCCGACTACGAGCAGTACTTC. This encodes CSARTPDYEQYF.

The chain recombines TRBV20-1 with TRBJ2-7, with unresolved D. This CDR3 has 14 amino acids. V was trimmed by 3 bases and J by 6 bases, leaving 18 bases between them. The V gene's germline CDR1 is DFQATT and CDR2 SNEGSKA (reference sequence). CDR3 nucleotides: TGCAGTGCTAGGAGGTCGGGTGATCACGGCGAGCAGTACTTC. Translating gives CSARRSGDHGEQYF.

CDR3 protein: CASSLRRSQETQYF. The CDR3 DNA follows: TGTGCCAGCAGCTTAAGGAGGTCCCAAGAGACCCAGTACTTC. The chain is built from TRBV7-9 and TRBJ2-5; TRBD2 is a possible D gene (5 bases). Germline V lookup: CDR1 SEHNR, CDR2 FQNEAQ (reference sequence). Trimming removed 2 bases from V and 1 base from J, with 8 bases in between. The CDR3 covers 14 residues.

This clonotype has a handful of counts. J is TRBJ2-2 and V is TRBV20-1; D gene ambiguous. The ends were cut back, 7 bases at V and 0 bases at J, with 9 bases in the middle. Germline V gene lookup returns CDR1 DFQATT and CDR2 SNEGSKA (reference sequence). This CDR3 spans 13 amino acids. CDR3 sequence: CSVLDSNTGELFF. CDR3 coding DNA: TGCAGTGTTCTAGACTCGAACACCGGGGAGCTGTTTTTT.

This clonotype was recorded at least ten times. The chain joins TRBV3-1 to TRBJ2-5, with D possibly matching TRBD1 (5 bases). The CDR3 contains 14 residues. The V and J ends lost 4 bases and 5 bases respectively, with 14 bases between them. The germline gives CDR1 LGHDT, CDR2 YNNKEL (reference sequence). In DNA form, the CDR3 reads TGTGCCAGCAGCCCAGGGTTTTCATGGGAGACCCAGTACTTC. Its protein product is CASSPGFSWETQYF.

CDR3 residues: CASSPYKAGNTIYF. The CDR3 DNA reads TGTGCCAGCAGTCCGTACAAGGCTGGAAACACCATATATTTT. The chain combines TRBV12-3 or TRBV12-4 with TRBJ1-3; D is ambiguous. The CDR3 totals 14 residues. V was pared by 5 bases and J by 2 bases, with 10 bases between.